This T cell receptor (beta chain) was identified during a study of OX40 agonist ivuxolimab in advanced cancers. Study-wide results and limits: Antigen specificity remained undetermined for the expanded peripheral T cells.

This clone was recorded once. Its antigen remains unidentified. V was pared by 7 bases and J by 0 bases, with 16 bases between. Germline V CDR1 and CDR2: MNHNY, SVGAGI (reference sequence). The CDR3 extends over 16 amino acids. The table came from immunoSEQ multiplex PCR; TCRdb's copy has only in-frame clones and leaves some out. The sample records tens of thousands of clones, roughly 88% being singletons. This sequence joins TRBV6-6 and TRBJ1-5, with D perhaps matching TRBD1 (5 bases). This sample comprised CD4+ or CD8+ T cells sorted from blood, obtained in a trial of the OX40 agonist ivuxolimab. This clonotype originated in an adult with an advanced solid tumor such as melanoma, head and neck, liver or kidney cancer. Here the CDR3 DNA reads TGTGCCAGCACTGACAGCCAGGCGCCTAGCAATCAGCCCCAGCATTTT. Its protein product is CASTDSQAPSNQPQHF.